This T cell receptor beta chain was retrieved from a study of blood T cell repertoires in COVID-19. Only in-frame clones appear in the TCRdb table, and some are missing; sequencing was by immunoSEQ multiplex PCR. Of 200,000 to 300,000 clones in the sample, around 90% were seen once. Comment on this clone: One junction end does not reproduce the germline sequence, and a read error may be involved.

Germline V gene sequence: CDR1 SSHAT, CDR2 FNYEAQ (reference sequence). The CDR3 has 13 amino acids. The gene calls are TRBV7-7 and TRBJ2-7; no clear D. Specimen: peripheral blood. The TCR comes from a man in his sixties who had recovered from COVID-19. The CDR3 loop is CASSPQVSYEQYF. Written as DNA, the CDR3 is TGTGCTAGCAGCCCACAAGTTTCCTACGAGCAGTACTTC.